This T cell receptor (beta chain) was observed in a study of blood T cell repertoires in COVID-19. Looking at the study overall: PBMCs, B-cell-depleted T cells, or T cells provided the cDNA or gDNA that made up the material.

In germline, CDR1 is MNHEY, CDR2 SVGEGT. Trimming pared 6 bases from V and 5 bases from J, leaving 13 bases between. The CDR3 consists of 13 residues. Generated by immunoSEQ multiplex PCR, the TCRdb table keeps only in-frame clones and is missing some. The table lists 250,000 or so clones, roughly four fifths of them singletons. This TCR came from a man over 45 who had recovered from COVID-19. This sequence joins TRBV6-2 or TRBV6-3 and TRBJ1-1; no definite D call. Sequencing used PBMCs or T cells enriched from blood (not recorded which). In DNA form, the CDR3 reads TGTGCCAGCAGCTCCGGGGTGCGGACTGAAGCTTTCTTT. It specifies CASSSGVRTEAFF.